This T cell receptor (beta chain) derives from a study of CD8 T cells in Susac syndrome. RNA was extracted with the RNeasy kit, and a quantity of roughly 0.5 to 1 ug was reverse transcribed using random hexamers. Across 54 Vbeta and 13 Jbeta, immunoSEQ multiplex PCR amplified TCR beta CDR3. TCRdb itself ran the immunoSEQ multiplex PCR reads through MiXCR, one entry per CDR3 protein. This repertoire shows around 130,000 distinct CDR3 sequences, over 90% found once; its top ten account for 0.09% to 0.15%. Trimming took 0 bases from V and 2 from J, leaving 15 bases between them. Germline CDR1 and CDR2: SGHRS and YFSETQ. The CDR3 is made up of 16 amino acids. CD8+ and CD4+ T cells from blood underwent TCR beta sequencing, which was carried out in a high-throughput format. Healthy donors served as age- and sex-matched controls. Purification of the CD8+ and CD4+ T cells relied on negative isolation, and TEMRA cells underwent FACS enrichment.

This clonotype was obtained from a human donor in good health. The sequenced sample was CD4+ T cells from PBMCs. The chain employs TRBV5-1 and TRBJ2-7; D possibly corresponds to TRBD2 (6 bases). The CDR3 sequence: CASSLAVGGAAYEQYF. In DNA form, the CDR3 reads TGCGCCAGCAGCTTGGCCGTCGGCGGGGCGGCCTACGAGCAGTACTTC.